This paragraph covers one TCR beta chain sequence. The antigen remains unidentified. The record originates from a study of vaccination effects on CD4 cells after COVID-19. Study at large: Sequencing in the ViraFEST assay came after antigen-specific CD4+ T cells had been expanded with viral peptide pools, which were used to stimulate PBMC.

This CDR3 has 18 amino acids. The V segment lost 7 bases and the J segment 1 base; nucleotides outside the gene matches: 18. Germline V CDR1 and CDR2: SGHDT, YYEEEE. Sequencing used immunoSEQ multiplex PCR; TCRdb keeps in-frame clones, though not all of them. The sample holds 43,000 or so clones, 60% to 75% seen once. Following an approximately ten-day culture, CD4+ T cells were purified. Participants each got two BNT162b2 or mRNA-1273 vaccine doses. Overall study findings and caveats: From healthy vaccinees, only 1 of 255 vaccine-induced clones also reacted to common cold coronaviruses.

The clonotype was recovered from a human donor who received a COVID-19 vaccine. The chain couples TRBV5-6 to TRBJ2-7; TRBD2 matches at 9 bases. Source: CD4+ T cells from PBMCs cultured without peptide, taken after COVID-19 vaccination. The CDR3 DNA sequence: TGTGCCAGCTTCTCTGAAGGGACTAGCTTCTCGACATCCTACGAGCAGTACTTC. Its translation: CASFSEGTSFSTSYEQYF. Together with reference TRBV5-6 and TRBJ2-7, the CDR3 gives the full variable domain: DAGVTQSPTHLIKTRGQQVTLRCSPKSGHDTVSWYQQALGQGPQFIFQYYEEEERQRGNFPDRFSGHQFPNYSSELNVNALLLGDSALYLCASFSEGTSFSTSYEQYFGPGTRLTVT.